The 29 T cell receptor beta chains listed next were all sequenced from one sample in a study of beta chain features in type 1 diabetes. Study results and caveats: All four CD4+ subsets from Type 1 diabetes patients carried moderately but significantly shorter TCRB CDR3s.

Antigens of these TCRs are unknown. Of the isolated RNA, all was reverse transcribed, and so the sequenced material was expressed TCRB transcripts. Profiling relied on immunoSEQ multiplex PCR, and the TCRdb table lists in-frame clones only, not all of them. The sample holds approximately 170,000 clones, roughly 65% seen once. The sample taken for sequencing was naive CD4+ T cells from blood. The receptors originated from a man aged 30 to 45 with type 1 diabetes.

V usage is TRBV29-1 and J usage is TRBJ2-1, with D uncertain. V dropped 3 bases and J dropped 6 bases, with 9 bases sitting between them. This CDR3 has 12 amino acids. Germline V CDR1 and CDR2: SQVTM, ANQGSEA. CDR3 protein: CSVDGQRNEQFF. Written as DNA, the CDR3 is TGCAGCGTTGATGGGCAGCGCAATGAGCAGTTCTTC.

The chain uses TRBV4-3 and TRBJ2-7; D possibly corresponds to TRBD1 (5 bases). Per the germline V gene, CDR1 is LGHNA and CDR2 is YSLEER. The V and J ends lost 0 bases and 0 bases respectively, with 9 bases between them. The CDR3 totals 15 residues. DNA of the CDR3: TGCGCCAGCAGCCAAGAACGACAGAGCTCCTACGAGCAGTACTTC. Its protein product is CASSQERQSSYEQYF.

The chain has TRBV2 and TRBJ2-3; 7 nucleotides match TRBD1. Trimming removed 4 bases from V and 0 bases from J; junction bases left unmatched: 1. Per the germline V gene, CDR1 is SNHLY and CDR2 is FYNNEI. CDR3 length equals 14 residues. The CDR3 DNA sequence: TGTGCCAGCAGTGGGGACAGCAGCACAGATACGCAGTATTTT. It yields the protein CASSGDSSTDTQYF. Together with reference TRBV2 and TRBJ2-3, the CDR3 gives the full variable domain: EPEVTQTPSHQVTQMGQEVILRCVPISNHLYFYWYRQILGQKVEFLVSFYNNEISEKSEIFDDQFSVERPDGSNFTLKIRSTKLEDSAMYFCASSGDSSTDTQYFGPGTRLTVL.

V is TRBV9 and J is TRBJ2-1, with 8 bases identical to TRBD2. Germline V gives CDR1 SGDLS, CDR2 YYNGEE. V lost 4 bases to trimming and J lost 2 bases; unmatched junction nucleotides: 5. The CDR3 runs 15 residues. The CDR3 nucleotides are TGTGCCAGCAGCCGAACGGGACTAGCCTACAATGAGCAGTTCTTC. It translates to CASSRTGLAYNEQFF. The variable domain in full, with the rest retrieved from reference TRBV9 and TRBJ2-1, is DSGVTQTPKHLITATGQRVTLRCSPRSGDLSVYWYQQSLDQGLQFLIQYYNGEERAKGNILERFSAQQFPDLHSELNLSSLELGDSALYFCASSRTGLAYNEQFFGPGTRLTVL.

The chain links TRBV15 to TRBJ2-5, with a possible D match to TRBD1 (6 bases). CDR1 is LNHNV, CDR2 YYDKDF, per germline (reference sequence). This CDR3 spans 14 amino acids. Trimming removed 2 bases from V and 5 bases from J, with 12 bases in between. CDR3 in DNA: TGTGCCACCAGCAGATCCCAGGGGTTTGAGACCCAGTACTTC. Encoded protein: CATSRSQGFETQYF. The full variable domain, in which reference TRBV15 and TRBJ2-5 provide the parts outside the CDR3, is DAMVIQNPRYQVTQFGKPVTLSCSQTLNHNVMYWYQQKSSQAPKLLFHYYDKDFNNEADTPDNFQSRRPNTSFCFLDIRSPGLGDTAMYLCATSRSQGFETQYFGPGTRLLVL.

This chain connects TRBV18 to TRBJ2-1; D not resolved. This CDR3 spans 13 amino acids. Trimming stripped 0 bases from V and 8 bases from J, with 8 bases between. Germline V gene data show CDR1 as KGHSH and CDR2 as LQKENI. DNA of the CDR3: TGTGCCAGCTCACCACCTTTAAACGATGAGCAGTTCTTC. Its translation: CASSPPLNDEQFF.

V usage is TRBV11-2 and J usage is TRBJ2-5; D is uncertain. V shed 0 bases and J shed 2 bases, with 13 bases lying between them. Germline V CDR1 and CDR2: SGHAT, FQNNGV. The length of the CDR3 is 16 residues. The CDR3 DNA reads as TGTGCCAGCAGCTTAGACATGGCGGCAGAACAAGAGACCCAGTACTTC. Its protein product is CASSLDMAAEQETQYF.

This clone was picked up one time. The rearrangement links TRBV5-6 to TRBJ1-1; the D is unclear. The CDR3 is 12 residues long. Deletions cut 9 bases from V and 3 bases from J, with 12 bases between. CDR1 SGHDT and CDR2 YYEEEE come from the germline V gene. The CDR3 here is CATAVGDTEAFF. The CDR3 nucleotides are TGTGCCACCGCCGTCGGAGACACTGAAGCTTTCTTT.

The chain carries TRBV7-2 and TRBJ2-7; D ambiguous. Trimming shortened V by 1 base and J by 1 base, and 8 bases separated the two germline ends. This CDR3 is 14 amino acids long. Germline CDR1 is SGHTA and CDR2 is FQGNSA. CDR3 amino acids: CASSLVRESYEQYF. CDR3 DNA sequence: TGTGCCAGCAGCTTAGTAAGGGAATCCTACGAGCAGTACTTC.

The sample holds a few counts of this clone. The CDR3 DNA sequence: TGCGCCAGCAGCCGTACCTGGACAGGGGGTGCGAATGAGCAGTTCTTC. Translating it yields CASSRTWTGGANEQFF. V and J are TRBV5-1 and TRBJ2-1, with 10 bases identical to TRBD1. This CDR3 has 16 residues. The ends lost 4 bases at V and 7 bases at J; junction bases unmatched: 11. Per the germline V gene, CDR1 is SGHRS and CDR2 is YFSETQ.

This chain connects TRBV29-1 to TRBJ1-2; a possible D gene is TRBD1 (5 bases). This CDR3 comprises 12 residues. Germline V lookup: CDR1 SQVTM, CDR2 ANQGSEA. Trimming took 5 bases from V and 4 from J, leaving 11 bases between them. The CDR3, as DNA: TGCAGCGTTCGGGAAGGGACCTATGGCTACACCTTC. Amino acid sequence: CSVREGTYGYTF. The variable domain in full, completed from reference TRBV29-1 and TRBJ1-2, reads SAVISQKPSRDICQRGTSLTIQCQVDSQVTMMFWYRQQPGQSLTLIATANQGSEATYESGFVIDKFPISRPNLTFSTLTVSNMSPEDSSIYLCSVREGTYGYTFGSGTRLTVV.

V gene TRBV5-1 combines with J gene TRBJ2-3; TRBD1 aligns across 8 bases. Trimming cost V 4 bases and J 0 bases; bases outside gene matches: 7. The germline V gene has CDR1 SGHRS and CDR2 YFSETQ. The CDR3 sequence is 16 residues long. The CDR3 bases are TGCGCCAGCAGCGTAACAGGGGGTCCTAGCACAGATACGCAGTATTTT. Its protein is CASSVTGGPSTDTQYF.

This clone appeared a single time. This chain joins TRBV10-3 and TRBJ1-1; D is uncertain. The V gene lost 5 bases and the J gene lost 3 bases, with 10 bases spanning the gap. This CDR3 comprises 13 residues. Germline assignment: CDR1 ENHRY and CDR2 SYGVKD. The CDR3 coding sequence is TGTGCCATCAGTAACCTAGGAGACACTGAAGCTTTCTTT. It encodes CAISNLGDTEAFF.

The table lists this clone with a few counts. The CDR3 nucleotides are TGTGCCAGCAGCACAGGACAGAACTATGGCTACACCTTC. This translates into CASSTGQNYGYTF. The chain carries TRBV7-9 and TRBJ1-2; D is perhaps TRBD1 (6 bases). This CDR3 contains 13 residues. Trimming removed 5 bases at V and 2 bases at J, with 9 bases between. The germline V gene has CDR1 SEHNR and CDR2 FQNEAQ (reference sequence).

CDR3 sequence: CSVGRLQETQYF. In nucleotides, the CDR3 is TGCAGCGTTGGTCGACTACAAGAGACCCAGTACTTC. The chain carries TRBV29-1 and TRBJ2-5, with D perhaps TRBD2 (5 bases). Trimming took 4 bases from V and 2 from J, leaving 8 bases between them. The length of the CDR3 is 12 residues. Germline CDR1 and CDR2: SQVTM and ANQGSEA.

Only one count was recorded for this clone. This sample also contains other DNA sequences that code for the same CDR3. The chain is built from TRBV5-1 and TRBJ2-3, with D hard to call. The CDR3 spans 12 residues. The ends were cut back, 0 bases at V and 4 bases at J, with 3 bases in the middle. The V gene's germline CDR1 is SGHRS and CDR2 YFSETQ. This CDR3 reads CASSLAADTQYF. CDR3 nucleotide sequence: TGCGCCAGCAGCTTGGCCGCAGATACGCAGTATTTT.

The chain carries TRBV30 and TRBJ2-7; 7 positions match TRBD2. The CDR3 is 12 amino acids. In germline, CDR1 is GTSNPN, CDR2 SVGIG (reference sequence). The junction had 5 bases not matched to a gene; V was cut back by 2 bases and J by 7 bases. CDR3 region: CAWSLTGGEQYF. The CDR3 DNA sequence: TGTGCCTGGAGTCTTACGGGGGGAGAGCAGTACTTC.

A few counts support this clone. The chain carries TRBV14 and TRBJ2-3, with D unresolved. V was cut by 2 bases and J by 2 bases, with 11 bases left in between. Germline loops: CDR1 SGHDN, CDR2 FVKESK. CDR3 length: 15 amino acids. This CDR3 is CASSQFEQTTDTQYF. CDR3 DNA: TGTGCCAGCAGCCAATTTGAACAGACCACAGATACGCAGTATTTT.

The rearrangement uses TRBV4-3 and TRBJ2-5, with 7 nucleotides matching TRBD1. CDR3 size: 15 residues. Unmatched junction bases numbered 9, after V lost 3 bases and J lost 5 bases. Looked up from germline, CDR1 is LGHNA and CDR2 is YSLEER. The CDR3 protein is CASSHLGGAVETQYF. CDR3 nucleotides: TGCGCCAGCAGCCACCTAGGGGGCGCGGTTGAGACCCAGTACTTC.

In its sample, this clone was seen once. The chain recombines TRBV2 with TRBJ2-3; TRBD2 is a possible D gene (6 bases). Trimming took off 0 bases at V and 6 bases at J, with 13 bases between the two ends. CDR3 length: 15 amino acids. The germline CDR1 and CDR2 sequences are SNHLY and FYNNEI. The CDR3 sequence is CASSEAAGTWDTQYF. In DNA, the CDR3 is TGTGCCAGCAGTGAAGCCGCGGGGACGTGGGATACGCAGTATTTT.

The chain is built from TRBV10-3 and TRBJ2-7, with TRBD2 matching over 8 bases. Unmatched junction bases numbered 6, after V lost 9 bases and J lost 2 bases. This CDR3 region has 13 residues. Germline CDR1 and CDR2: ENHRY and SYGVKD. The CDR3 coding sequence is TGTGCCATAAGGACTAGCCTAGCCTACGAGCAGTACTTC. Protein sequence: CAIRTSLAYEQYF.

This clone was counted only a few times. J is TRBJ1-1 and V is TRBV29-1; D gene ambiguous. V gave up 7 bases and J gave up 0 bases, with 15 bases separating them. The CDR3 is 14 residues long. Germline lookup yields CDR1 SQVTM and CDR2 ANQGSEA. The CDR3 loop is CSESPGIMNTEAFF. The CDR3 nucleotides read TGCAGCGAATCTCCAGGAATCATGAACACTGAAGCTTTCTTT.

This clone was found once. The V call is TRBV11-2, the J call TRBJ2-3; D remains unclear. The V end was cut by 2 bases, the J end by 6 bases, with 15 bases between. The CDR3 totals 15 residues. CDR1 and CDR2 from the germline V gene are SGHAT and FQNNGV. This CDR3 reads CASSLMRWSSDTQYF. In nucleotides, the CDR3 is TGTGCCAGCAGCTTAATGCGTTGGTCTTCGGATACGCAGTATTTT.

The chain carries TRBV2 and TRBJ1-2; D uncertain. This CDR3 is 11 amino acids long. Trimming removed 6 bases from V and 6 bases from J, with 8 bases in between. Germline CDR1 SNHLY, CDR2 FYNNEI. CDR3 coding DNA: TGTGCCAGCAGGGGGATCGATGGCTACACCTTC. It specifies CASRGIDGYTF. The full variable domain, rest sourced from reference TRBV2 and TRBJ1-2, is EPEVTQTPSHQVTQMGQEVILRCVPISNHLYFYWYRQILGQKVEFLVSFYNNEISEKSEIFDDQFSVERPDGSNFTLKIRSTKLEDSAMYFCASRGIDGYTFGSGTRLTVV.

J is TRBJ1-6 and V is TRBV14; perhaps TRBD1 as D (5 bases). The CDR3 loop spans 15 amino acids. Germline V gene data show CDR1 as SGHDN and CDR2 as FVKESK. Between the trimmed V and J ends, which lost 3 bases and 5 bases, there was a span of 11 bases. The CDR3 here is CASSQRTLHNSPLHF. In DNA form, the CDR3 reads TGTGCCAGCAGCCAGAGGACACTACATAATTCACCCCTCCACTTT.

This clone occurred a few times. The chain uses TRBV23-1 and TRBJ1-2; the D is unclear. TRBV23-1 is treated as an ORF (open reading frame) with a function not yet certain. Deletions cut 0 bases from V and 6 bases from J, with 14 bases between. The CDR3 is 15 amino acids. The chain's CDR3 is CASSQSVPPRDGYTF. The CDR3 DNA is TGCGCCAGCAGTCAATCCGTACCCCCCCGGGATGGCTACACCTTC.

The chain carries TRBV10-3 and TRBJ2-7, with D possibly being TRBD2 (6 bases). The CDR3 contains 16 residues. Germline CDR1 is ENHRY and CDR2 is SYGVKD. The V and J ends lost 3 bases and 4 bases respectively, with 19 bases between them. The CDR3 DNA is TGTGCCATCAGTGACCCAAACGTGGGACTGACTTACGAGCAGTACTTC. This encodes CAISDPNVGLTYEQYF.

The genes are TRBV7-2 and TRBJ1-3; D is unresolved. Germline V CDR1 and CDR2: SGHTA, FQGNSA. The CDR3 consists of 12 residues. V was clipped by 2 bases and J by 4 bases, with 3 bases between them. CDR3 protein: CASSLLGNTIYF. CDR3 nucleotide sequence: TGTGCCAGCAGCTTATTAGGAAACACCATATATTTT.

This clone was detected only once. This chain links TRBV9 with TRBJ2-5; D might be TRBD1 (6 bases). There are 13 residues in the CDR3. The V and J ends lost 4 bases and 5 bases respectively, with 12 bases between them. From germline, CDR1 is SGDLS and CDR2 YYNGEE. DNA for the CDR3: TGTGCCAGCAGCCCCCCAGGGGTGGAGACCCAGTACTTC. Translating it yields CASSPPGVETQYF. The whole variable domain, remainder taken from reference TRBV9 and TRBJ2-5, is DSGVTQTPKHLITATGQRVTLRCSPRSGDLSVYWYQQSLDQGLQFLIQYYNGEERAKGNILERFSAQQFPDLHSELNLSSLELGDSALYFCASSPPGVETQYFGPGTRLLVL.